This T cell receptor beta chain was captured in a study of OX40 agonist ivuxolimab in advanced cancers. At the level of the study: Having had anti-PD-1, anti-PD-L1 or anti-CTLA-4 therapy before was allowed, and 40% to 45% had some. Study results and limitations: Also present in some nonresponders was a low level of normalized T-cell clonal expansion. Relative to CD4+, CD8+ T cells held more expanded clones on average.

Repertoires were generated with immunoSEQ multiplex PCR, while TCRdb's copy carries only in-frame clones and drops some. This table has under 65,000 clones, roughly nine tenths appearing once. With respect to this clone: Its antigen is not known.

CDR1 SGHTA and CDR2 FQGTGA come from the germline V gene. The CDR3 is made up of 15 amino acids. V was pared by 2 bases and J by 4 bases, with 12 bases between. J is TRBJ2-1 and V is TRBV7-3; D may be TRBD1 (6 bases). This clonotype was sampled from an adult with an advanced solid tumor such as melanoma, head and neck, liver or kidney cancer. Sequences were derived from CD4+ or CD8+ T cells sorted from blood, sampled in a trial of the OX40 agonist ivuxolimab. The CDR3 nucleotides read TGTGCCAGCAGCTTACTGGCAGGGGTTTACAATGAGCAGTTCTTC. Protein product: CASSLLAGVYNEQFF.